These 29 T cell receptor beta chains came from one sample sequenced in a study of OX40 agonist ivuxolimab in advanced cancers. The data were produced by immunoSEQ multiplex PCR, yet TCRdb's version contains in-frame clones alone and is incomplete. The sample has tens of thousands of clones; around nine tenths are singletons. The source material was CD4+ or CD8+ T cells sorted from blood, sampled in a trial of the OX40 agonist ivuxolimab. The receptor source for this set is an adult with an advanced solid tumor such as melanoma, head and neck, liver or kidney cancer.

The DNA of the CDR3 is TGCGCCAGCAGCTTGGTCCTCGAGGGATATACGCAGTATTTT. Translation: CASSLVLEGYTQYF. This rearrangement joins TRBV5-1 to TRBJ2-3; TRBD2 is a possible D gene (5 bases). Germline values: CDR1 SGHRS, CDR2 YFSETQ. The V gene lost 0 bases and the J gene lost 7 bases, with 12 bases spanning the gap. CDR3 size: 14 residues.

The rearrangement uses TRBV7-2 and TRBJ1-5; D is perhaps TRBD1 (5 bases). Per germline, CDR1 SGHTA and CDR2 FQGNSA. V was cut by 1 base and J by 0 bases, with 7 bases left in between. The CDR3 covers 15 residues. CDR3 DNA: TGTGCCAGCAGCTTAGGGGGGGGTAGCAATCAGCCCCAGCATTTT. Its protein is CASSLGGGSNQPQHF. Filled out from reference TRBV7-2 and TRBJ1-5, the complete variable domain reads GAGVSQSPSNKVTEKGKDVELRCDPISGHTALYWYRQSLGQGLEFLIYFQGNSAPDKSGLPSDRFSAERTGGSVSTLTIQRTQQEDSAVYLCASSLGGGSNQPQHFGDGTRLSIL.

This chain joins TRBV11-2 and TRBJ2-3; D possibly matches TRBD1 or TRBD2 (5 bases each). The ends were cut back, 5 bases at V and 6 bases at J, with 9 bases in the middle. Germline CDR1 SGHAT, CDR2 FQNNGV. The CDR3 has 12 amino acids. CDR3 in DNA: TGTGCCAGCAGCCGCGAGGGGGATACGCAGTATTTT. This gives the protein CASSREGDTQYF.

J is TRBJ1-3 and V is TRBV19; D gene ambiguous. There are 14 residues in the CDR3. The ends were cut back, 7 bases at V and 0 bases at J, with 10 bases in the middle. Germline loops: CDR1 LNHDA, CDR2 SQIVND (reference sequence). The CDR3 is CASKIAGSGNTIYF. The CDR3 DNA is TGTGCCAGTAAGATAGCCGGCTCTGGAAACACCATATATTTT.

This chain joins TRBV27 and TRBJ2-5; 8 nucleotides agree with TRBD1. The J call may be incorrect, as the DNA end agrees better with TRBJ2-7. Germline assignment: CDR1 MNHEY and CDR2 SMNVEV (reference sequence). This CDR3 spans 17 amino acids. The CDR3 coding sequence is TGTGCCAGCAGAACGTTCGCCGGGACAGGAGGAATCTACGAGCAGTACTTC. It yields the protein CASRTFAGTGGIYEQYF.

The chain has TRBV28 and TRBJ1-5; D is unresolved. CDR3 length equals 15 residues. CDR1 is MDHEN and CDR2 is SYDVKM in the germline V gene. V dropped 5 bases and J dropped 2 bases, with 13 bases sitting between them. CDR3 in DNA: TGTGCCAGCAGTCCCCAGAAAGGTGGCAATCAGCCCCAGCATTTT. This sequence encodes CASSPQKGGNQPQHF.

This clone showed up just a few times. The genes are TRBV7-8 and TRBJ1-6, with 8 bases identical to TRBD1. This CDR3 has 16 residues. V lost 5 bases, J lost 8 bases, and 11 bases stayed unmatched. Germline V gene sequence: CDR1 SGHVS, CDR2 FQNEAQ. DNA of the CDR3: TGTGCCAGCAGCCCCGGACAGGGAAAGGTTGATTCACCCCTCCACTTT. It encodes CASSPGQGKVDSPLHF.

This chain joins TRBV5-4 and TRBJ2-3; 10 nucleotides agree with TRBD2. The CDR3 length is 15 residues. Germline-derived CDR1 and CDR2 are SGHNT and YYREEE (reference sequence). The ends lost 4 bases at V and 1 base at J; junction bases unmatched: 3. CDR3 in amino acids: CASSQSGGGTDTQYF. As DNA, the CDR3 is TGTGCCAGCAGCCAGAGCGGGGGGGGCACAGATACGCAGTATTTT.

V usage is TRBV2 and J usage is TRBJ1-4; no reliable D call. Germline CDR1 SNHLY, CDR2 FYNNEI. The V end lost 8 bases, the J end lost 8 bases, and 21 bases lay between the germline ends. The CDR3 extends over 15 amino acids. CDR3 sequence (DNA): TGTGCCAGCGGTCTTTCTGGTTCGGCGAGGGAAAAACTGTTTTTT. Translating gives CASGLSGSAREKLFF.

V and J are TRBV9 and TRBJ1-4; TRBD1 matches at 7 bases. Germline V gene data show CDR1 as SGDLS and CDR2 as YYNGEE. V lost 4 bases and J lost 8; bases outside the gene matches: 14. The CDR3 loop spans 16 amino acids. The CDR3, as DNA: TGTGCCAGCAGCTTAGGGATACAGGGGATAGGAGAAAAACTGTTTTTT. It is translated as CASSLGIQGIGEKLFF.

V is TRBV2 and J is TRBJ2-5, with 8 nucleotides matching TRBD2. Germline values: CDR1 SNHLY, CDR2 FYNNEI. CDR3 length: 16 residues. Unmatched junction bases numbered 7, after V lost 2 bases and J lost 2 bases. CDR3 nucleotides: TGTGCCAGCAGTGAAAATCGAGCGGGGGTTCAAGAGACCCAGTACTTC. Translating gives CASSENRAGVQETQYF.

The chain joins TRBV5-4 to TRBJ2-3, with D perhaps TRBD2 (6 bases). Germline V gives CDR1 SGHNT, CDR2 YYREEE (reference sequence). The CDR3 spans 16 residues. Trimming took 4 bases from V and 5 from J, leaving 20 bases between them. The CDR3: CASSHLGRGGGDTQYF. In nucleotides, the CDR3 is TGTGCCAGCAGCCACCTCGGGCGGGGTGGAGGAGATACGCAGTATTTT.

This rearrangement joins TRBV15 to TRBJ1-2; D remains unclear. Germline-derived CDR1 and CDR2 are LNHNV and YYDKDF (reference sequence). The germline V and J ends were trimmed by 0 bases and 2 bases, with 10 bases remaining between them. The CDR3 sequence is 15 residues long. Here the CDR3 DNA reads TGTGCCACCAGCAGAGAGGCACTCTCAAACTATGGCTACACCTTC. Protein: CATSREALSNYGYTF.

V and J are TRBV19 and TRBJ1-4; D possibly corresponds to TRBD1 (6 bases). The V and J ends lost 6 bases and 8 bases respectively, with 13 bases between them. The germline gives CDR1 LNHDA, CDR2 SQIVND (reference sequence). CDR3 size: 13 residues. The CDR3 here is CASRDRLREKLFF. CDR3 coding DNA: TGTGCCAGTAGGGACAGACTACGGGAAAAACTGTTTTTT.

Of note for this clone: Germline and junction disagree at one end, which may indicate a read error. The chain uses TRBV5-1 and TRBJ1-2; 9 bases map to TRBD1. This CDR3 has 13 amino acids. Germline assignment: CDR1 SGHRS and CDR2 YFSETQ. The CDR3 sequence is CASRLGQGYGYTF. The CDR3 bases are TGCGCCAGCAGGTTGGGACAGGGATATGGCTACACCTTC. The full variable domain, with the rest looked up from reference TRBV5-1 and TRBJ1-2, is KAGVTQTPRYLIKTRGQQVTLSCSPISGHRSVSWYQQTPGQGLQFLFEYFSETQRNKGNFPGRFSGRQFSNSRSEMNVSTLELGDSALYLCASRLGQGYGYTFGSGTRLTVV.

This clone was counted between two and nine times. The chain carries TRBV10-1 and TRBJ1-4, with TRBD1 as a possible D gene (5 bases). The germline CDR1 and CDR2 sequences are WNHNN and SYGVQD (reference sequence). The CDR3 extends over 13 amino acids. V dropped 4 bases and J dropped 7 bases, with 10 bases sitting between them. This CDR3 is CASSARVGEKLFF. CDR3 coding DNA: TGCGCCAGCAGTGCCAGGGTGGGTGAAAAACTGTTTTTT.

The chain uses TRBV7-9 and TRBJ1-6, with D tentatively TRBD1 (6 bases). CDR1 and CDR2 (germline): SEHNR, FQNEAQ (reference sequence). The CDR3 has 15 residues. V was clipped by 5 bases and J by 2 bases, with 10 bases between them. CDR3 bases: TGTGCCAGCAGCCCGGGGGGGCCCTATAATTCACCCCTCCACTTT. Translation gives CASSPGGPYNSPLHF.

The chain is built from TRBV4-2 and TRBJ2-3, with D maybe TRBD2 (6 bases). There are 14 residues in the CDR3. V lost 4 bases, J lost 3 bases, and 11 bases lay in between. Germline-derived CDR1 and CDR2 are LGHNA and YNFKEQ. The CDR3 sequence is CASSLRLVTDTQYF. CDR3 DNA sequence: TGTGCCAGCAGCCTTCGACTAGTGACAGATACGCAGTATTTT.

The chain has TRBV5-1 and TRBJ2-7; TRBD1 is a possible D gene (5 bases). The CDR3 consists of 14 residues. Germline V lookup: CDR1 SGHRS, CDR2 YFSETQ. V was clipped by 0 bases and J by 1 base, with 8 bases between them. CDR3 amino acids: CASSLGTFSYEQYF. As DNA, the CDR3 is TGCGCCAGCAGCTTGGGGACATTTTCCTACGAGCAGTACTTC. Variable domain in full (rest from reference TRBV5-1 and TRBJ2-7): KAGVTQTPRYLIKTRGQQVTLSCSPISGHRSVSWYQQTPGQGLQFLFEYFSETQRNKGNFPGRFSGRQFSNSRSEMNVSTLELGDSALYLCASSLGTFSYEQYFGPGTRLTVT.

About this clone itself: This CDR3 is also generated by other DNA sequences in the sample. The V and J genes are TRBV6-1 and TRBJ1-2, with 10 positions matching TRBD1. The CDR3 contains 14 residues. Trimming removed 6 bases from V and 4 bases from J; junction bases left unmatched: 5. From germline, CDR1 is MNHNS and CDR2 SASEGT. CDR3 coding DNA: TGTGCCAGCAGACTCCGGGACAGGGGCTATGGCTACACCTTC. Amino acids: CASRLRDRGYGYTF.

This clone was detected once. The rearrangement joins TRBV9 to TRBJ2-7, with 11 bases matching TRBD2. The CDR3 sequence is 16 residues long. Germline lookup yields CDR1 SGDLS and CDR2 YYNGEE. Losses at the gene ends were 0 bases for V and 5 bases for J; bases not matched to a gene: 7. CDR3 in DNA: TGTGCCAGCAGCGTAGGGATACTAGCGGGAGACCACGAGCAGTACTTC. Translation gives CASSVGILAGDHEQYF.

The chain has TRBV27 and TRBJ2-7; no clear D. V was trimmed by 2 bases and J by 0 bases, leaving 11 bases between them. The germline V gene encodes CDR1 MNHEY and CDR2 SMNVEV (reference sequence). There are 15 residues in the CDR3. CDR3 region: CASSLGRHTSYEQYF. For the CDR3, the DNA is TGTGCCAGCAGTTTAGGAAGGCATACCTCCTACGAGCAGTACTTC.

The chain links TRBV7-6 to TRBJ2-7, with D perhaps matching TRBD2 (6 bases). CDR1 and CDR2 from the germline V gene are SGHVS and FNYEAQ. Trimming shortened V by 6 bases and J by 1 base, and 13 bases separated the two germline ends. CDR3 length: 14 amino acids. CDR3 bases: TGTGCCAGCAGTATACAGGAGGGTTCCTACGAGCAGTACTTC. As protein: CASSIQEGSYEQYF.

J is TRBJ1-2 and V is TRBV6-1; D remains unclear. Per germline, CDR1 MNHNS and CDR2 SASEGT. The germline V and J ends were trimmed by 6 bases and 4 bases, with 15 bases remaining between them. The length of the CDR3 is 14 residues. For the CDR3, the DNA is TGTGCCAGCAGGCGGGAGGGTCCGCCCTATGGCTACACCTTC. Its protein product is CASRREGPPYGYTF.

The chain combines TRBV27 with TRBJ1-1, with 7 bases lining up with TRBD1. Germline V gene lookup returns CDR1 MNHEY and CDR2 SMNVEV (reference sequence). The CDR3 covers 14 residues. V lost 3 bases and J lost 7; bases outside the gene matches: 8. The CDR3 DNA reads as TGTGCCAGCAGTTTTAATGGGGACAGTTTTGAAGCTTTCTTT. It codes for CASSFNGDSFEAFF.

The chain links TRBV7-2 to TRBJ1-4, with a possible D match to TRBD1 (5 bases). V gave up 1 base and J gave up 14 bases, with 14 bases separating them. There are 13 residues in the CDR3. Germline V gives CDR1 SGHTA, CDR2 FQGNSA. The DNA for the CDR3 is TGTGCCAGCAGCTTAGTCTGGTCCCGGGACCTGTTTTTT. This translates into CASSLVWSRDLFF.

The chain links TRBV5-1 to TRBJ1-1; D gene uncertain. The CDR3 contains 13 residues. V was pared by 4 bases and J by 2 bases, with 9 bases between. Germline V gene data show CDR1 as SGHRS and CDR2 as YFSETQ. The DNA of the CDR3 is TGCGCCAGCAGCACCGGGCTAAACACTGAAGCTTTCTTT. Translation: CASSTGLNTEAFF.

The gene calls are TRBV5-1 and TRBJ1-5, with 7 bases fitting TRBD1. In germline, CDR1 is SGHRS, CDR2 YFSETQ. This CDR3 contains 15 residues. V lost 4 bases, J lost 4 bases, and 8 bases stayed unmatched. In DNA, the CDR3 is TGCGCCAGCAGCCCGACCGGGACAGATAATCAGCCCCAGCATTTT. It codes for CASSPTGTDNQPQHF.

V and J are TRBV7-9 and TRBJ2-7; 8 nucleotides align to TRBD1. The CDR3 spans 14 residues. J gave up 3 bases and V 2 bases, and 3 bases lay outside the gene matches. Germline V gene data show CDR1 as SEHNR and CDR2 as FQNEAQ (reference sequence). The CDR3 DNA is TGTGCCAGCAGCTTAACAGGGGGTCTCTACGAGCAGTACTTC. Its protein is CASSLTGGLYEQYF.